Each of the 17 T cell receptor beta chains below was sequenced from the same sample in a study of human T cells and chemical hapten exposure. Time point: patch test 3, about 24 weeks after DPC sensitization. The sample's treatment: therapeutic diphenylcyclopropenone sensitization with weekly scalp DPC. TCRdb re-derived calls from the RACE reads in MiXCR, one entry per CDR3 protein. The table lists 99,000 or so distinct CDR3 sequences, less than 45% of them singletons. The material was whole blood, obtained in connection with sensitization to the hapten diphenylcyclopropenone (DPC). These receptors came from a man aged 40-49 years with alopecia areata. Some clones in this sample may be carry-over from other donors' samples.

This clonotype was detected only a few times. The genes are TRBV7-8 and TRBJ2-1, with 8 bases aligning to TRBD1. This CDR3 has 16 residues. V was clipped by 3 bases and J by 7 bases; unmatched bases: 11. Per the germline V gene, CDR1 is SGHVS and CDR2 is FQNEAQ. The DNA for the CDR3 is TGTGCCAGCAGCTTGGTTGGACAGGGAAATTTTAATGAGCAGTTCTTC. Its translation: CASSLVGQGNFNEQFF.

V and J are TRBV25-1 and TRBJ2-3, with D perhaps TRBD2 (6 bases). Trimming removed 1 base from V and 4 bases from J, with 9 bases in between. Germline V gives CDR1 MGHDK, CDR2 SYGVNS. The CDR3 runs 14 residues. In DNA, the CDR3 is TGTGCCAGCAGTGAATCGGGGGTCGCAGATACGCAGTATTTT. It is translated as CASSESGVADTQYF.

The chain carries TRBV5-4 and TRBJ2-2, with 11 positions matching TRBD2. Per the germline V gene, CDR1 is SGHNT and CDR2 is YYREEE (reference sequence). The J segment lost 5 bases and the V segment lost 4 bases, leaving 7 bases of the junction unmatched. The CDR3 sequence is 16 residues long. Here the CDR3 DNA reads TGTGCCAGCAGCCGGACTAGCGGGCGTCAGACCGGGGAGCTGTTTTTT. It codes for CASSRTSGRQTGELFF.

This chain uses TRBV6-6 with TRBJ1-4, with D unresolved. V dropped 5 bases and J dropped 5 bases, with 21 bases sitting between them. The CDR3 has 17 amino acids. CDR1 and CDR2 from the germline V gene are MNHNY and SVGAGI (reference sequence). The CDR3 coding sequence is TGTGCCAGCAGTCCCCTAGACCTATTCGAGGCGAATGAAAAACTGTTTTTT. Translated, it gives CASSPLDLFEANEKLFF.

This clonotype appeared a few times. The rearrangement links TRBV6-1 to TRBJ2-7, with 12 bases aligning to TRBD1. V lost 4 bases to trimming and J lost 5 bases; unmatched junction nucleotides: 6. The length of the CDR3 is 15 residues. CDR1 MNHNS and CDR2 SASEGT come from the germline V gene. The CDR3 reads CASSGGQGAFHEQYF. The CDR3 nucleotides are TGTGCCAGCAGTGGGGGACAGGGGGCATTCCACGAGCAGTACTTC.

The chain joins TRBV29-1 to TRBJ2-3; a possible D gene is TRBD2 (6 bases). V was pared by 4 bases and J by 4 bases, with 12 bases between. The CDR3 runs 13 residues. Germline V gives CDR1 SQVTM, CDR2 ANQGSEA. The CDR3 region is CSVVGGWADTQYF. In nucleotides, the CDR3 is TGCAGCGTTGTTGGGGGGTGGGCAGATACGCAGTATTTT.

The chain recombines TRBV6-2 or TRBV6-3 with TRBJ2-4; 8 bases are shared with TRBD1. This CDR3 is built from 14 residues. Germline V gene sequence: CDR1 MNHEY, CDR2 SVGEGT. V shed 7 bases and J 6 bases; nucleotides not matched to a gene: 8. The CDR3 loop is CASTKSGGGNIQYF. CDR3 bases: TGTGCCAGCACCAAATCAGGGGGCGGAAACATTCAGTACTTC.

This CDR3 reads CATRTGDSNEKLFF. CDR3 sequence (DNA): TGTGCCACCAGAACAGGGGACTCGAATGAAAAACTGTTTTTT. This chain connects TRBV10-3 to TRBJ1-4; 7 bases fit TRBD1. After removal of 10 bases from V and 5 bases from J, the junction contained 10 bases not matched to a gene. The CDR3 loop spans 14 amino acids. The germline CDR1 and CDR2 sequences are ENHRY and SYGVKD.

The rearrangement links TRBV6-2 or TRBV6-3 to TRBJ2-1; 8 nucleotides align to TRBD1. In germline, CDR1 is MNHEY, CDR2 SVGEGT. V was clipped by 5 bases and J by 9 bases; unmatched bases: 3. This CDR3 spans 12 amino acids. The CDR3 is CASSKQGGEQFF. The CDR3 coding sequence is TGTGCCAGCAGTAAACAGGGGGGTGAGCAGTTCTTC.

V gene TRBV20-1 combines with J gene TRBJ2-5, with 9 nucleotides matching TRBD2. Trimming took 3 bases from V and 1 from J; bases not matched to a gene: 6. The V gene's germline CDR1 is DFQATT and CDR2 SNEGSKA (reference sequence). The CDR3 consists of 15 residues. The CDR3 reads CSARDLAGSQETQYF. CDR3 coding DNA: TGCAGTGCTAGGGATCTAGCGGGAAGCCAAGAGACCCAGTACTTC.

With respect to this clonotype: A read error is possible here, since a much larger clone lies one base away. The chain combines TRBV29-1 with TRBJ2-1, with D perhaps TRBD2 (6 bases). Germline V gene data show CDR1 as SQVTM and CDR2 as ANQGSEA. This CDR3 is built from 11 residues. V lost 3 bases, J lost 10 bases, and 10 bases lay in between. The CDR3 DNA reads as TGCAGCGTTGATGGGAGGAGAGAGCAGTTCTTC. Translation: CSVDGRREQFF.

This clonotype appeared many times. The genes are TRBV29-1 and TRBJ2-1; the D gene is possibly TRBD2 (5 bases). The CDR3 has 14 amino acids. Trimming cost V 6 bases and J 2 bases, with 14 bases left between them. The germline V gene encodes CDR1 SQVTM and CDR2 ANQGSEA. In nucleotides, the CDR3 is TGCAGCGTCGATCCGAGGGCGGCCTACAATGAGCAGTTCTTC. This translates into CSVDPRAAYNEQFF.

This clonotype turned up a few times. V and J are TRBV20-1 and TRBJ2-1; TRBD2 matches at 10 bases. The CDR3 is made up of 14 amino acids. Germline lookup yields CDR1 DFQATT and CDR2 SNEGSKA (reference sequence). The J segment lost 6 bases and the V segment lost 3 bases, leaving 5 bases of the junction unmatched. CDR3 DNA sequence: TGCAGTGCTAGCGCCAGCGGGAGGGCCAATGAGCAGTTCTTC. Translating gives CSASASGRANEQFF.

This clonotype was counted only a few times. CDR3 DNA: TGTGCCACCAGTGATTCCAACGGGGGGCCCTACAATGAGCAGTTCTTC. Residues: CATSDSNGGPYNEQFF. The chain links TRBV24-1 to TRBJ2-1, with a weak D call TRBD2 (7 bases). Germline V lookup: CDR1 KGHDR, CDR2 SFDVKD. Trimming cost V 2 bases and J 2 bases, with 12 bases left between them. The CDR3 totals 16 residues.

The rearrangement joins TRBV4-1 to TRBJ1-3; D is perhaps TRBD1 (6 bases). Germline CDR1 and CDR2: MGHRA and YSYEKL. Trimming left V 3 bases short and J 2 bases short, with 14 bases between. The length of the CDR3 is 16 residues. CDR3: CASSQDGTMTGNTIYF. The CDR3 nucleotides read TGCGCCAGCAGCCAGGACGGGACAATGACTGGAAACACCATATATTTT.

The J gene is TRBJ2-3, the V gene TRBV6-2 or TRBV6-3, with TRBD2 matching over 13 bases. The CDR3 is 18 residues long. Looked up from germline, CDR1 is MNHEY and CDR2 is SVGEGT. Losses at the gene ends were 6 bases for V and 4 bases for J; bases not matched to a gene: 13. The CDR3 coding sequence is TGTGCCAGCAGCCATCGGACTAGCGGGAGCGGACTGTCAGATACGCAGTATTTT. Translation: CASSHRTSGSGLSDTQYF.

This clonotype was counted between two and nine times. The chain employs TRBV6-2 or TRBV6-3 and TRBJ2-7; D might be TRBD2 (6 bases). The V end was cut by 6 bases, the J end by 2 bases, with 8 bases between. Looked up from germline, CDR1 is MNHEY and CDR2 is SVGEGT. The CDR3 sequence is 12 residues long. CDR3 sequence: CASRAGPYEQYV. CDR3 coding DNA: TGTGCCAGCAGGGCGGGACCCTACGAGCAGTACGTC.